The 19 T cell receptor beta chains given below trace back to one sample, sequenced in a study of shared clonotypes between healthy human individuals (dated by TCRdb to the early 2020s). The library was prepared using the immunoSEQ multiplex PCR assay. In TCRdb, the immuneACCESS table is reduced to in-frame sequences with V and J assigned. These tables do not hold every clone; where another copy was compared, an unresolved V gene accounts for under half, and the others remain unexplained. The sample table shows 600,000 to 750,000 clones, and 72% are seen once. The ten top clones hold approximately 2% of the sample. Sequences were obtained from memory CD4+ T cells sorted from blood. What the cell subset or site label conveys for this sample: CD45RA-negative fraction. These receptors came from a woman aged 30 to 39 in good health.

The chain recombines TRBV5-6 with TRBJ1-3; 8 bases agree with TRBD1. CDR3 size: 16 residues. V lost 3 bases and J lost 0; bases outside the gene matches: 5. Germline CDR1 is SGHDT and CDR2 is YYEEEE. The CDR3 nucleotides read TGTGCCAGCAGCTGGACAGGGCAGATCTCTGGAAACACCATATATTTT. Translating gives CASSWTGQISGNTIYF.

V and J are TRBV19 and TRBJ1-4; D unclear. CDR1 and CDR2 (germline): LNHDA, SQIVND (reference sequence). The CDR3 loop spans 14 amino acids. V lost 7 bases, J lost 3 bases, and 12 bases lay in between. The CDR3 sequence is CASTRARSNEKLFF. The CDR3 DNA reads TGTGCCAGTACCCGGGCCCGGTCTAATGAAAAACTGTTTTTT.

The CDR3 DNA sequence: TGTGCCAGCAGAGGAGGGGGTGGCACTGAAGCTTTCTTT. It yields the protein CASRGGGGTEAFF. This chain joins TRBV2 and TRBJ1-1; weak D call: TRBD1 (6 bases). The CDR3 has 13 residues. The V end lost 6 bases, the J end lost 4 bases, and 12 bases lay between the germline ends. Germline CDR1 SNHLY, CDR2 FYNNEI. Variable domain in full (rest from reference TRBV2 and TRBJ1-1): EPEVTQTPSHQVTQMGQEVILRCVPISNHLYFYWYRQILGQKVEFLVSFYNNEISEKSEIFDDQFSVERPDGSNFTLKIRSTKLEDSAMYFCASRGGGGTEAFFGQGTRLTVV.

The chain joins TRBV5-1 to TRBJ1-4, with 10 positions matching TRBD1. V shed 3 bases, J shed 8 bases, and the junction held 7 bases outside the gene matches. Germline lookup yields CDR1 SGHRS and CDR2 YFSETQ. The CDR3 is made up of 15 amino acids. The CDR3 DNA is TGCGCCAGCAGCTCGGGGACAGGGGATAACGAAAAACTGTTTTTT. It translates to CASSSGTGDNEKLFF.

The J gene is TRBJ1-4, the V gene TRBV7-2, with D hard to call. The V end was cut by 3 bases, the J end by 6 bases, with 8 bases between. The CDR3 length is 13 residues. Germline loops: CDR1 SGHTA, CDR2 FQGNSA. The CDR3 is CASSFYQDEKLFF. For the CDR3, the DNA is TGTGCCAGCAGCTTCTACCAAGATGAAAAACTGTTTTTT.

V usage is TRBV14 and J usage is TRBJ2-7; unclear D gene. Trimming cost V 0 bases and J 6 bases, with 9 bases left between them. CDR3 length: 13 amino acids. In germline, CDR1 is SGHDN, CDR2 FVKESK. The DNA of the CDR3 is TGTGCCAGCAGCCAAGATTTCTATGGCGAGCAGTACTTC. Residues: CASSQDFYGEQYF.

The gene calls are TRBV30 and TRBJ2-1, with 10 bases aligning to TRBD2. Germline V gene sequence: CDR1 GTSNPN, CDR2 SVGIG (reference sequence). The CDR3 is 16 amino acids. V lost 3 bases to trimming and J lost 7 bases; unmatched junction nucleotides: 12. CDR3: CAWSPTRTSGVNEQFF. The CDR3 DNA reads TGTGCCTGGAGCCCCACTCGGACTAGCGGAGTTAATGAGCAGTTCTTC.

This clone was counted a single time. The chain carries TRBV10-2 and TRBJ2-7, with 8 bases matching TRBD2. This CDR3 has 16 amino acids. Germline loops: CDR1 WSHSY, CDR2 SAAADI. The J segment lost 5 bases and the V segment lost 5 bases, leaving 14 bases of the junction unmatched. CDR3 amino acids: CASSPRVAGYFHEQYF. In DNA, the CDR3 is TGCGCCAGCAGTCCCAGGGTAGCGGGATATTTCCACGAGCAGTACTTC.

The chain has TRBV19 and TRBJ1-5; no reliable D call. Trimming left V 2 bases short and J 7 bases short, with 9 bases between. Germline V lookup: CDR1 LNHDA, CDR2 SQIVND (reference sequence). This CDR3 has 13 residues. CDR3 bases: TGTGCCAGTAGTATAATCGGGCGACAGCCCCAGCATTTT. It translates to CASSIIGRQPQHF.

Here the CDR3 DNA reads TGTGCCAGCAGCTCGTCGGGGACAGGGCAAGTCGAGCAGTACTTC. Translated, it gives CASSSSGTGQVEQYF. This chain uses TRBV11-3 with TRBJ2-7, with TRBD1 matching over 9 bases. V dropped 4 bases and J dropped 6; count of bases not matched to a gene: 10. CDR1 and CDR2 (germline): SGHNT, YENEEA. There are 15 residues in the CDR3.

The chain combines TRBV29-1 with TRBJ1-2; D is undetermined. Trimming took off 8 bases at V and 4 bases at J, with 23 bases between the two ends. The CDR3 consists of 15 residues. CDR1 is SQVTM, CDR2 ANQGSEA, per germline. CDR3 residues: CSIWVRAPLGYGYTF. Here the CDR3 DNA reads TGCAGCATCTGGGTGAGGGCGCCCCTTGGCTATGGCTACACCTTC.

The V and J genes are TRBV7-9 and TRBJ2-7, with TRBD2 matching over 8 bases. This CDR3 spans 13 amino acids. Germline CDR1 and CDR2: SEHNR and FQNEAQ (reference sequence). V shed 8 bases, J shed 2 bases, and the junction held 5 bases outside the gene matches. The CDR3 nucleotides are TGTGCCAGCTCAGAGCGGGAGACCTACGAGCAGTACTTC. It is translated as CASSERETYEQYF.

This clone has just a few counts. The chain recombines TRBV28 with TRBJ2-1; no clear D gene. The CDR3 runs to 15 residues. Between the trimmed V and J ends, which lost 3 bases and 4 bases, there was a span of 13 bases. CDR1 and CDR2 (germline): MDHEN, SYDVKM. Here the CDR3 reads CASSFQAAFYNEQFF. DNA of the CDR3: TGTGCCAGCAGTTTTCAGGCAGCGTTTTACAATGAGCAGTTCTTC.

As to this clone: Within the sample, other DNA sequences also encode this same CDR3. This chain links TRBV5-1 with TRBJ2-1; possible D gene TRBD2, 5 bases. Germline loops: CDR1 SGHRS, CDR2 YFSETQ. V dropped 2 bases and J dropped 4 bases, with 13 bases sitting between them. This CDR3 is built from 15 residues. CDR3 DNA: TGCGCCAGCAGCTTAGATAGCGTTGGATACAATGAGCAGTTCTTC. Its translation is CASSLDSVGYNEQFF.

The CDR3 loop is CASSQDRRAGGPLANTGELFF. The CDR3 nucleotides are TGTGCCAGCAGCCAAGATCGTAGGGCGGGAGGGCCTTTGGCGAACACCGGGGAGCTGTTTTTT. The chain employs TRBV4-2 and TRBJ2-2; TRBD2 matches at 9 bases. Unmatched junction bases numbered 14, after V lost 0 bases and J lost 0 bases. The CDR3 spans 21 residues. The germline V gene encodes CDR1 LGHNA and CDR2 YNFKEQ.

The J gene is TRBJ1-2, the V gene TRBV27; D perhaps matches TRBD1 (5 bases). The V end was cut by 3 bases, the J end by 6 bases, with 11 bases between. The CDR3 runs to 13 residues. In germline, CDR1 is MNHEY, CDR2 SMNVEV (reference sequence). CDR3 sequence: CASSFGGSDGYTF. In DNA form, the CDR3 reads TGTGCCAGCAGTTTCGGGGGGTCCGATGGCTACACCTTC.

The chain uses TRBV4-2 and TRBJ2-7; 7 positions match TRBD1. The germline V gene encodes CDR1 LGHNA and CDR2 YNFKEQ. The J segment lost 6 bases and the V segment lost 6 bases, leaving 8 bases of the junction unmatched. The CDR3 extends over 13 amino acids. The CDR3 region has the DNA TGTGCCAGCAGGAATACAGGGGCGCCCGAGCAGTACTTC. The encoded protein is CASRNTGAPEQYF.

The CDR3 DNA reads as TGTGCCAGCAGCTTAGGTAGCGGGAGGGAGGAGACCCAGTACTTC. Its translation: CASSLGSGREETQYF. The chain combines TRBV11-2 with TRBJ2-5, with 11 positions matching TRBD2. V lost 1 base and J lost 5; bases outside the gene matches: 3. Germline loops: CDR1 SGHAT, CDR2 FQNNGV. The CDR3 is 15 amino acids.

The V gene is TRBV29-1, the J gene TRBJ2-3; D uncertain. V lost 5 bases, J lost 0 bases, and 12 bases lay in between. This CDR3 is built from 14 residues. Looked up from germline, CDR1 is SQVTM and CDR2 is ANQGSEA. CDR3 sequence: CSVSTVPSTDTQYF. Here the CDR3 DNA reads TGCAGCGTTTCTACAGTGCCTAGCACAGATACGCAGTATTTT.